This paragraph covers one T cell receptor (beta chain) sequence. Its antigen is unidentified. TCRdb's table, derived via immunoSEQ multiplex PCR, lists solely in-frame clones and lacks some. The sample contains about 130,000 clones, more than 70% of which appear only once. This sample is part of a study of T cell responses to AZD1222 COVID-19 vaccine. Overall study results and limits: Unmutated variant regions reportedly attract nearly half of all spike-specific TCRs. Clonal diversity may have been underestimated in mostly white British donors. Researchers report vaccine-associated CD4 TCRs spanning spike, with dominance at 160-218 and 743-854.

The CDR3 has 15 amino acids. Germline-derived CDR1 and CDR2 are SGHRS and YFSETQ. Trimming removed 6 bases from V and 0 bases from J, with 10 bases in between. The genes are TRBV5-1 and TRBJ2-6; D uncertain. The specimen comprised peripheral blood, sampled 28 days after the second AZD1222 dose. The sequence came from an adult who received the AZD1222 COVID-19 vaccine. CDR3 residues: CASNPEGSGANVLTF. The DNA for the CDR3 is TGCGCCAGCAACCCTGAAGGCTCTGGGGCCAACGTCCTGACTTTC.